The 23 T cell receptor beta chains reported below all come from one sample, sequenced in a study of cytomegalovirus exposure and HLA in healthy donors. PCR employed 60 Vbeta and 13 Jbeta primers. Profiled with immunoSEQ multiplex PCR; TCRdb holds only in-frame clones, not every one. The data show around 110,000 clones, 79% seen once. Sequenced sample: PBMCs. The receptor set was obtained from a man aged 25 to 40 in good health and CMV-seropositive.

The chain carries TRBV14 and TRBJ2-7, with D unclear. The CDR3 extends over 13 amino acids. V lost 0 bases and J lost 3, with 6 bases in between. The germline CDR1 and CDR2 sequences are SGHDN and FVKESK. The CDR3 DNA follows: TGTGCCAGCAGCCAAGAGACACACTACGAGCAGTACTTC. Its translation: CASSQETHYEQYF. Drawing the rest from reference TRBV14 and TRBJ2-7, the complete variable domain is EAGVTQFPSHSVIEKGQTVTLRCDPISGHDNLYWYRRVMGKEIKFLLHFVKESKQDESGMPNNRFLAERTGGTYSTLKVQPAELEDSGVYFCASSQETHYEQYFGPGTRLTVT.

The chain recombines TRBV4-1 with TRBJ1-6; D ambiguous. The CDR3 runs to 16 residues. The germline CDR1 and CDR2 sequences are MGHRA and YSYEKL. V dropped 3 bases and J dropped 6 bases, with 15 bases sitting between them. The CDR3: CASSQDLVWGNSPLHF. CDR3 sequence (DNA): TGCGCCAGCAGCCAGGACTTGGTGTGGGGTAATTCACCCCTCCACTTT.

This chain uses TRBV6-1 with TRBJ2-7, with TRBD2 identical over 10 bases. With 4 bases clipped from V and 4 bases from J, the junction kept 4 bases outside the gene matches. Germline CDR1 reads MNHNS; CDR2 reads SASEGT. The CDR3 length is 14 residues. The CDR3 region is CASSAGTSVYEQYF. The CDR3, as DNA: TGTGCCAGCAGTGCAGGGACTAGCGTTTACGAGCAGTACTTC.

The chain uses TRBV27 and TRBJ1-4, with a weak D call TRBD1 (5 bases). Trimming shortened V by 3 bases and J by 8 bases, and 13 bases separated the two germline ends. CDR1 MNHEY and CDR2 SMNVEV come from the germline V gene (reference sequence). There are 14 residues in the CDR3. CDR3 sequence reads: CASSFYGQGEKLFF. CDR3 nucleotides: TGTGCCAGCAGTTTTTATGGGCAGGGCGAAAAACTGTTTTTT.

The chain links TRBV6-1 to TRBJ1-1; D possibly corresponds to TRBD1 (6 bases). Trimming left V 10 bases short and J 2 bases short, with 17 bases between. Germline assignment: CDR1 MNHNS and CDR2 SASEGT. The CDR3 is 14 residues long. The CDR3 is CATGGGGINTEAFF. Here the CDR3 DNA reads TGTGCCACCGGTGGGGGGGGCATAAACACTGAAGCTTTCTTT.

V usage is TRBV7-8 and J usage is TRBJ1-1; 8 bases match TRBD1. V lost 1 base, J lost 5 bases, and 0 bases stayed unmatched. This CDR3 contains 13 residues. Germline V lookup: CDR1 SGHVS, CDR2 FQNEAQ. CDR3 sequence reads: CASSLDRGTEAFF. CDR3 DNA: TGTGCCAGCAGCTTAGACAGGGGGACTGAAGCTTTCTTT.

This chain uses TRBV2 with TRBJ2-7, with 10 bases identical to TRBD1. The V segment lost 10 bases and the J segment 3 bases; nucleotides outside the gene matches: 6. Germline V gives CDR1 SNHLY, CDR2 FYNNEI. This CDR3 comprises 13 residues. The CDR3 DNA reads TGTGCCAACCGAGGGGACAGGGGCTACGAGCAGTACTTC. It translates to CANRGDRGYEQYF.

The CDR3: CASRPREGRIGYTF. CDR3 bases: TGTGCCAGCAGACCCCGGGAGGGCCGAATTGGCTACACCTTC. This chain joins TRBV6-6 and TRBJ1-2; D ambiguous. The CDR3 is 14 amino acids. V was cut by 6 bases and J by 7 bases, with 18 bases left in between. Germline CDR1 reads MNHNY; CDR2 reads SVGAGI (reference sequence).

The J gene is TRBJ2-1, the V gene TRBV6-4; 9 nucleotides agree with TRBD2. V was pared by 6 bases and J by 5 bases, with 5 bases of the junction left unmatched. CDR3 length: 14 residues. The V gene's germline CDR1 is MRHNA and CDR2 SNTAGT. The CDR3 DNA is TGTGCCAGCAGCGTAGCGGGGGCCCACAATGAGCAGTTCTTC. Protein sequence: CASSVAGAHNEQFF.

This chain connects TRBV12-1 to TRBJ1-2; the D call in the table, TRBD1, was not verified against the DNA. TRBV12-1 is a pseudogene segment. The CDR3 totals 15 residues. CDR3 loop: CASRYPGQGSYGYTF. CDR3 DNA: TGTGCCAGCCGATATCCGGGACAGGGGAGCTATGGCTACACCTTC.

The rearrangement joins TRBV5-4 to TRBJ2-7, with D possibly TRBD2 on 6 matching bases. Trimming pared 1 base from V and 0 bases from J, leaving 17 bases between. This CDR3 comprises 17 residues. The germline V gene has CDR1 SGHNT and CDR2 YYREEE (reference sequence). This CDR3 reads CASSLSLGTGNSYEQYF. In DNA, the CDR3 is TGTGCCAGCAGCTTGAGTTTAGGGACTGGGAACTCCTACGAGCAGTACTTC.

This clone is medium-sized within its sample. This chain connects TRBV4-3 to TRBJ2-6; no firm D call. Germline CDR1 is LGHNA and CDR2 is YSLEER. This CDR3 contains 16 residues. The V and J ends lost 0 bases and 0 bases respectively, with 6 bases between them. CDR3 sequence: CASSQDWASGANVLTF. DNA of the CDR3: TGCGCCAGCAGCCAAGATTGGGCCTCTGGGGCCAACGTCCTGACTTTC.

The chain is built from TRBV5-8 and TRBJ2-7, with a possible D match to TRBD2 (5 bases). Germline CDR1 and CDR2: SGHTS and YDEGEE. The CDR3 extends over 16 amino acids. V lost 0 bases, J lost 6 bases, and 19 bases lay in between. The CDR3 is CASSLGGEGSALEQYF. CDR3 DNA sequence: TGTGCCAGCAGCTTGGGAGGAGAGGGATCGGCTCTCGAGCAGTACTTC.

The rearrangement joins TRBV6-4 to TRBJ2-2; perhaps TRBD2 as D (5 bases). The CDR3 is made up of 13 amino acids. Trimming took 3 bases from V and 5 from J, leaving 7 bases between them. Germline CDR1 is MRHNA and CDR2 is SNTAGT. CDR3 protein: CASSDTSTGELFF. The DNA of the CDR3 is TGTGCCAGCAGTGATACTAGTACCGGGGAGCTGTTTTTT.

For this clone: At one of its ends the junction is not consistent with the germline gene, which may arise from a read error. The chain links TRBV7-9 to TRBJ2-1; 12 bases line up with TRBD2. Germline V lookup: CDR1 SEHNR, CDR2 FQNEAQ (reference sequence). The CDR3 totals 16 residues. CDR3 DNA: TGTTCCAGCAGCACCCTAGCGGGAGGGCCTAAGGATGAGCAGTTCTTC. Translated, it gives CSSSTLAGGPKDEQFF.

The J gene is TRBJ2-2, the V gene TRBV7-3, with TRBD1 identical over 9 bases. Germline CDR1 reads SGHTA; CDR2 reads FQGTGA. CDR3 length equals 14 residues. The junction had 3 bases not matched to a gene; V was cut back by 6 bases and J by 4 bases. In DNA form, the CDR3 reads TGTGCCAGCAGAACGACAGGGGGCACCGGGGAGCTGTTTTTT. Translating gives CASRTTGGTGELFF.

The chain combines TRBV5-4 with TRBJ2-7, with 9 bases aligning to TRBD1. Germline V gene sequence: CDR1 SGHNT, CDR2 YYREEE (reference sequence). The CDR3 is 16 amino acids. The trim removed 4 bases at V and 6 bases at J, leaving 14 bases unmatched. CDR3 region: CASSPPQGQGTGEQYF. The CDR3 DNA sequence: TGTGCCAGCAGCCCGCCCCAGGGACAGGGAACGGGCGAGCAGTACTTC.

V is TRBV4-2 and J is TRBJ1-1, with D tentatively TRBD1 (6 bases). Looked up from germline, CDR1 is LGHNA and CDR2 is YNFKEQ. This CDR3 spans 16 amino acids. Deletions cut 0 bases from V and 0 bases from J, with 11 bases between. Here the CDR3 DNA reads TGTGCCAGCAGCCAAGAGCAGGGGAAGTTGAACACTGAAGCTTTCTTT. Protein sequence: CASSQEQGKLNTEAFF.

For the CDR3, the DNA is TGTGCCAGCAGTGAATCGGCAGGGAGGAGTGATACGCAGTATTTT. Its translation: CASSESAGRSDTQYF. The chain recombines TRBV6-4 with TRBJ2-3; D possibly corresponds to TRBD2 (6 bases). The CDR3 contains 15 residues. In germline, CDR1 is MRHNA, CDR2 SNTAGT. V was clipped by 3 bases and J by 6 bases, with 16 bases between them.

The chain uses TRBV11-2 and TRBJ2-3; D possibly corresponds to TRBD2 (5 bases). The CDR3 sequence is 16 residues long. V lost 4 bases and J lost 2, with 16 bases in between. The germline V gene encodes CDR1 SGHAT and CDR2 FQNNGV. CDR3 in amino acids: CASSSLEGGLTDTQYF. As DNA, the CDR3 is TGTGCCAGCAGCTCCCTTGAGGGCGGCCTCACAGATACGCAGTATTTT.

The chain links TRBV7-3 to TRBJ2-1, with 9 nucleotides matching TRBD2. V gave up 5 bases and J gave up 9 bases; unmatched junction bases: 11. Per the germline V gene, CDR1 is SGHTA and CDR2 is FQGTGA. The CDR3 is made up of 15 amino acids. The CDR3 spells CASSKPGTSTGEQFF. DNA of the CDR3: TGTGCCAGCAGCAAACCCGGGACTAGCACAGGTGAGCAGTTCTTC.

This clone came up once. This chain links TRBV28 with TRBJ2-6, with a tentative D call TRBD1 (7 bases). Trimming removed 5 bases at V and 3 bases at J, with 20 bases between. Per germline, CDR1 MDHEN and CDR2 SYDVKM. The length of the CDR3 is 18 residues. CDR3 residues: CASSHQGGANGGANVLTF. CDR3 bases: TGTGCCAGCAGTCACCAGGGGGGCGCAAATGGTGGGGCCAACGTCCTGACTTTC.

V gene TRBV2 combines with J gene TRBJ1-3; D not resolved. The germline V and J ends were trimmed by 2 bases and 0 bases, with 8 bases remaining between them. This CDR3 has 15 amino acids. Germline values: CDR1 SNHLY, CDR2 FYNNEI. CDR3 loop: CASSEFGSSGNTIYF. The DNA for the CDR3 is TGTGCCAGCAGTGAATTTGGCAGCTCTGGAAACACCATATATTTT.